This is a list of T cell receptor beta chains from one sample in a study of hypomethylating agent response in myelodysplastic syndrome. TCRdb's copy holds only in-frame clones and misses some; the assay was immunoSEQ multiplex PCR. Of roughly 5,400 clones listed, about 90% are singletons. The starting material was bone marrow, obtained before or after starting hypomethylating agent treatment for myelodysplastic syndrome (not recorded which). The receptors were gathered from a human donor with myelodysplastic syndrome. Both conserved end residues are part of each CDR3. A D gene is named only where the DNA matches it firmly. Not every row has a clone size; where given, it reads once, few, many or a size class.

d_gene	v_gene	abundance	j_gene	CDR3aa	CDR3nt
TRBD1	TRBV11-2	.	TRBJ1-6	CASSSRTGGFSPLHF	TGTGCCAGCAGCTCAAGGACAGGGGGCTTTTCACCCCTCCACTTT
.	TRBV30	.	TRBJ1-1	CAWSVRLLRDLLNTEAFF	TGTGCCTGGAGTGTACGATTACTTAGGGATTTACTGAACACTGAAGCTTTCTTT
.	TRBV11-1	.	TRBJ2-3	CASSNSGDTQYF	TGTGCCAGCAGCAACAGCGGAGATACGCAGTATTTT
TRBD2	TRBV5-1	.	TRBJ2-2	CASSPRGLAGTGELFF	TGCGCCAGCAGCCCGAGAGGACTAGCCGGCACCGGGGAGCTGTTTTTT
.	TRBV19	.	TRBJ1-4	CASSSAGTEKLFF	TGTGCCAGTAGTAGTGCGGGGACTGAAAAACTGTTTTTT
TRBD2	TRBV19	.	TRBJ2-1	CASSHVGGRASYNEQFF	TGTGCCAGTAGTCACGTTGGCGGGAGGGCTTCCTACAATGAGCAGTTCTTC
.	TRBV7-2	.	TRBJ2-2	CASSSPVNTGELFF	TGTGCCAGCAGCTCCCCAGTGAACACCGGGGAGCTGTTTTTT
.	TRBV27	.	TRBJ2-7	CASSLKGPASYEQYF	TGTGCCAGCAGTTTGAAGGGCCCGGCCTCCTACGAGCAGTACTTC
.	TRBV7-9	.	TRBJ1-1	CASSLGVTEAFF	TGTGCCAGCAGCTTAGGAGTCACTGAAGCTTTCTTT
TRBD2	TRBV27	.	TRBJ2-3	CASSFASGSTDTQYF	TGTGCCAGCAGTTTTGCTAGCGGGAGCACAGATACGCAGTATTTT
TRBD1	TRBV4-2	.	TRBJ1-2	CASSQIQTGDYGYTF	TGTGCCAGCAGCCAAATACAGACAGGGGACTACGGCTACACCTTC
TRBD1	TRBV7-2	once	TRBJ1-2	CASSRTGGGYTF	TGTGCCAGCAGCCGGACAGGGGGGGGCTACACCTTC
TRBD1	TRBV14	.	TRBJ2-7	CASSPSGGSLYEQYF	TGTGCCAGCAGCCCATCAGGGGGCTCTCTCTACGAGCAGTACTTC
.	TRBV6-1	.	TRBJ2-1	CASSSFGQPDNEQFF	TGTGCCAGCAGCTCATTCGGACAGCCTGACAATGAGCAGTTCTTC
TRBD2	TRBV28	.	TRBJ2-5	CASSQGLAEETQYF	TGTGCCAGCAGTCAGGGACTAGCGGAGGAGACCCAGTACTTC
TRBD2	TRBV7-9	once	TRBJ2-7	CASSKTAGTSGTEQYF	TGTGCCAGCAGCAAAACCGCCGGGACTAGCGGGACCGAGCAGTACTTC
.	TRBV5-1	.	TRBJ1-4	CASSLDGGGDEKLFF	TGCGCCAGCAGCTTGGATGGGGGCGGGGATGAAAAACTGTTTTTT
.	TRBV6-6	.	TRBJ2-7	CASSYQQGSYEQYF	TGTGCCAGCAGTTACCAGCAGGGATCCTACGAGCAGTACTTC
.	TRBV18	.	TRBJ2-1	CASSQGAGSYNEQFF	TGTGCCAGCTCACAAGGAGCTGGCTCCTACAATGAGCAGTTCTTC
.	TRBV6-1	.	TRBJ2-7	CASSVASRAYEQYF	TGTGCCAGCAGTGTTGCTAGCAGAGCCTACGAGCAGTACTTC
.	TRBV6-1	.	TRBJ1-2	CASSEVGDYGYTF	TGTGCCAGCAGTGAAGTAGGGGACTATGGCTACACCTTC
.	TRBV10-3	.	TRBJ1-3	CAISDWGDSGNTIYF	TGTGCCATCAGTGACTGGGGGGACTCTGGAAACACCATATATTTT
TRBD1	TRBV5-5	.	TRBJ2-7	CASSSTGGEQYF	TGTGCCAGCAGCTCGACAGGGGGCGAGCAGTACTTC
TRBD1	TRBV2	few	TRBJ1-2	CASSYRGDYGYTF	TGTGCCAGCAGTTACAGGGGCGACTATGGCTACACCTTC
TRBD2	TRBV7-9	.	TRBJ2-1	CASSVTGTSRLYEQFF	TGTGCCAGCAGCGTTACCGGGACTAGCCGACTGTATGAGCAGTTCTTC
.	TRBV30	once	TRBJ1-6	CAWSVQTDSPLHF	TGTGCCTGGAGTGTCCAAACAGATTCACCCCTCCACTTT
TRBD1	TRBV2	.	TRBJ1-3	CASTSSGGSGNTIYF	TGTGCCAGCACCAGTTCAGGGGGCTCTGGAAACACCATATATTTT
.	TRBV6-1	.	TRBJ1-6	CASTIGGSSPLHF	TGTGCCAGCACGATAGGGGGAAGTTCACCCCTCCACTTT
TRBD2	TRBV5-1	.	TRBJ2-5	CASSPFAGGTQETQYF	TGCGCCAGCAGCCCCTTTGCGGGGGGTACCCAAGAGACCCAGTACTTC
.	TRBV7-2	.	TRBJ1-1	CASSLGGSAGEAFF	TGTGCCAGCAGCTTAGGGGGTTCGGCAGGGGAAGCTTTCTTT
.	TRBV9	.	TRBJ1-1	CASSPGGVQAFF	TGTGCCAGCAGCCCGGGGGGGGTCCAAGCTTTCTTT
.	TRBV27	.	TRBJ1-6	CASSWGGGGSYNSPLHF	TGTGCCAGCAGTTGGGGTGGGGGGGGATCCTATAATTCACCCCTCCACTTT
.	TRBV7-9	.	TRBJ1-1	CASSANTLNTEAFF	TGTGCCAGCAGCGCTAACACCTTGAACACTGAAGCTTTCTTT
TRBD1	TRBV30	.	TRBJ1-4	CAWSSGGPANEKLFF	TGTGCCTGGAGTTCAGGGGGTCCGGCTAATGAAAAACTGTTTTTT
.	TRBV19	.	TRBJ1-2	CATQRGTTLDYGYTF	TGTGCCACCCAGAGAGGGACGACACTTGACTATGGCTACACCTTC
TRBD1	TRBV15	.	TRBJ2-7	CATSRDWGTGDEQYF	TGTGCCACCAGCAGAGATTGGGGGACAGGGGACGAGCAGTACTTC
.	TRBV15	hyperexpanded	TRBJ1-2	CATSRDRGPQVDGYTF	TGTGCCACCAGCAGAGATCGGGGGCCCCAAGTTGATGGCTACACCTTC
.	TRBV5-1	.	TRBJ1-5	CASSLDGLRQPQHF	TGCGCCAGCAGCCTGGACGGGTTGAGGCAGCCCCAGCATTTT
TRBD2	TRBV11-3	.	TRBJ2-1	CASSAREGRFNEQFF	TGTGCCAGCAGCGCGCGGGAGGGCCGGTTCAATGAGCAGTTCTTC
TRBD1	TRBV6-5	.	TRBJ2-7	CASSSTGTGDYEQYF	TGTGCCAGCAGTTCCACCGGGACAGGGGACTACGAGCAGTACTTC
.	TRBV10-3	.	TRBJ1-2	CAISDTRDYGYTF	TGTGCCATCAGTGACACCAGGGACTATGGCTACACCTTC
.	TRBV6-9	.	TRBJ2-7	CASGERRGYEQYF	TGTGCCAGCGGGGAAAGACGCGGCTACGAGCAGTACTTC
TRBD2	TRBV2	.	TRBJ2-1	CASTGLASYNEQFF	TGTGCCAGCACCGGACTAGCCTCCTACAATGAGCAGTTCTTC
.	TRBV27	.	TRBJ2-3	CASSYQGGAVTDTQYF	TGTGCCAGCAGTTACCAGGGGGGCGCGGTCACAGATACGCAGTATTTT
TRBD1	TRBV30	few	TRBJ1-5	CAWSVSGGIKPQHF	TGTGCCTGGAGTGTATCAGGGGGCATCAAGCCCCAGCATTTT
TRBD2	TRBV11-2	.	TRBJ2-3	CASSLAGRGGSDTQYF	TGTGCCAGCAGCTTAGCCGGACGGGGGGGTTCAGATACGCAGTATTTT
.	TRBV5-5	once	TRBJ1-1	CASSLGAGGSEAFF	TGTGCCAGCAGCTTGGGTGCTGGAGGCTCCGAAGCTTTCTTT
.	TRBV9	.	TRBJ1-2	CASSAAGQGGYTF	TGTGCCAGCAGCGCCGCGGGGCAAGGGGGCTACACCTTC
TRBD2	TRBV30	.	TRBJ2-1	CAWSQLAGDGEQFF	TGTGCCTGGAGTCAACTAGCGGGGGACGGTGAGCAGTTCTTC
.	TRBV5-4	.	TRBJ2-1	CASSLAGNRGVEDEQFF	TGTGCCAGCAGCTTGGCCGGGAACAGAGGAGTTGAAGATGAGCAGTTCTTC
.	TRBV4-2	.	TRBJ2-1	CASSQAGVVGQFF	TGTGCCAGCAGCCAAGCAGGCGTCGTTGGGCAGTTCTTC
.	TRBV19	.	TRBJ2-1	CASSLTASSYNEQFF	TGTGCCAGTAGTTTGACAGCTAGCTCCTACAATGAGCAGTTCTTC